The rows below give T cell receptor beta chains drawn from one sample of a study of CD4 T cells in relation to SARS-CoV-2 and coronaviruses. Clones were read by immunoSEQ multiplex PCR, and TCRdb kept only the in-frame ones, dropping some. This sample yields approximately 39,000 clones, of which over 70% are seen a single time; about 20% belongs to the top ten. Antigen specificity for these receptors is unknown. The source material was memory CD4+ T cells from PBMCs, cultured in vitro. Source of these receptors: an adult with COVID-19. The CDR3 runs from the conserved cysteine through the conserved F or W. D genes are given only for firm matches. The size entry is marked missing in some rows and otherwise reads once, few, many or a size class.

abundance | j_gene | v_gene | d_gene | CDR3nt | CDR3aa
once | TRBJ2-1 | TRBV10-3 | TRBD2 | TGTGCCATCAGTGTGGGGGGGAATGAGCAGTTCTTC | CAISVGGNEQFF
- | TRBJ2-3 | TRBV18 | - | TGTGCCAGCTCACCACCGGGGACCCAAGTCACAGATACGCAGTATTTT | CASSPPGTQVTDTQYF
- | TRBJ2-3 | TRBV5-5 | - | TGTGCCAGCAGCCCGGCCCTGTTGGATACGCAGTATTTT | CASSPALLDTQYF
- | TRBJ2-5 | TRBV18 | - | TGTGCCAGCTCACCACCTTCTAGAATCGAGACCCAGTACTTC | CASSPPSRIETQYF
- | TRBJ2-5 | TRBV2 | TRBD1 | TGTGCCAGCAGGGACAGGGGGGAGACCCAGTACTTC | CASRDRGETQYF
- | TRBJ2-1 | TRBV3-1/TRBV3-2 | TRBD2 | TGTGCCAGCAGCCAAGAGGGACTAGCGGGACCATACAATGAGCAGTTCTTC | CASSQEGLAGPYNEQFF
- | TRBJ1-1 | TRBV12-3/TRBV12-4 | - | TGTGCCAGCAGCCGAAACGGGAACACTGAAGCTTTCTTT | CASSRNGNTEAFF
- | TRBJ1-2 | TRBV28 | TRBD1 | TGTGCCAGCAGTCTAATGGGCAGGGGGCCGTTGGGCTACACCTTC | CASSLMGRGPLGYTF
- | TRBJ1-2 | TRBV30 | - | TGTGCCTGGAGTGTACAGCGTTGGGGGTATGGCTACACCTTC | CAWSVQRWGYGYTF
- | TRBJ1-4 | TRBV2 | - | TGTGCCAGCAATCGGTTGGGGGGTAATGAAAAACTGTTTTTT | CASNRLGGNEKLFF
- | TRBJ2-3 | TRBV5-1 | TRBD1 | TGCGCCAGCAGGCATACGACAGGGGCGGGAGATACGCAGTATTTT | CASRHTTGAGDTQYF
- | TRBJ1-2 | TRBV28 | - | TGTGCCAGCAGTTTCTCAGGGTTGGACGGCTACACCTTC | CASSFSGLDGYTF
- | TRBJ2-3 | TRBV30 | TRBD2 | TGTGCCTGGAGTGTACCTAGCGGGAGGCCCACAGATACGCAGTATTTT | CAWSVPSGRPTDTQYF
- | TRBJ2-7 | TRBV7-2 | TRBD2 | TGTGCCAGCAGAATCGCCGGGACTAGCGCCTACGAGCAGTACTTC | CASRIAGTSAYEQYF
- | TRBJ2-1 | TRBV7-3 | - | TGTGCCAGCAGCTTCGGGGGTAGTAGAGACAATGAGCAGTTCTTC | CASSFGGSRDNEQFF
- | TRBJ1-4 | TRBV27 | - | TGTGCCAGCAGTTTATCTAGCGGACAGCCAACTAATGAAAAACTGTTTTTT | CASSLSSGQPTNEKLFF
- | TRBJ2-2 | TRBV10-3 | TRBD2 | TGTGCCATCAAATCGGGACTAGCTTTGGGGACCGGGGAGCTGTTTTTT | CAIKSGLALGTGELFF
- | TRBJ2-3 | TRBV2 | TRBD2 | TGTGCCAGCAGACGACTAGCGGGAGTGGTAGCCCCAGATACGCAGTATTTT | CASRRLAGVVAPDTQYF
- | TRBJ1-1 | TRBV12-3/TRBV12-4 | - | TGTGCCAGCAGCCAAGGGTCCTCTGAAGCTTTCTTT | CASSQGSSEAFF
- | TRBJ1-4 | TRBV24-1 | - | TGTGCCACCAGTGATTCGAGGGCAGGGAGGAATGAAAAACTGTTTTTT | CATSDSRAGRNEKLFF
- | TRBJ1-1 | TRBV4-1 | - | TGCGCCAGCAGCCAAGTTCCAGGGTTGTACACTGAAGCTTTCTTT | CASSQVPGLYTEAFF
- | TRBJ2-7 | TRBV28 | TRBD1 | TGTGCCAGCAGTTCCTGGGACAGGGTCTACGAGCAGTACTTC | CASSSWDRVYEQYF
- | TRBJ2-5 | TRBV5-1 | - | TGCGCCAGCATGTCGGCAGGGAGGTGGGAGACCCAGTACTTC | CASMSAGRWETQYF
- | TRBJ2-7 | TRBV20-1 | - | TGCAGTGCTAGAGACAATTACGAGCAGTACTTC | CSARDNYEQYF
- | TRBJ2-5 | TRBV4-1 | - | TGCGCCAGCAGCTCCCTGGGTCGGGAGACCCAGTACTTC | CASSSLGRETQYF
once | TRBJ2-7 | TRBV19 | TRBD2 | TGTGCCAGTAGTATGAGCGGGAGGGGCAGCGAGCAGTACTTC | CASSMSGRGSEQYF
- | TRBJ2-1 | TRBV4-3 | - | TGCGCCAGCAGCCAAGTTCTAGCAACCCACAATGAGCAGTTCTTC | CASSQVLATHNEQFF
- | TRBJ1-2 | TRBV28 | TRBD1 | TGTGCCAGCAGGTCGACAGGGGAACTTGATGGCTACACCTTC | CASRSTGELDGYTF
- | TRBJ2-7 | TRBV7-2 | - | TGTGCCAGCAGCTTAGCGTTAGCCGGATACGTTCACTACGAGCAGTACTTC | CASSLALAGYVHYEQYF
- | TRBJ2-3 | TRBV5-1 | TRBD2 | TGCGCCAGCAGCTTTCTAGCGGGAGGGCCCGGTACGCAGTATTTT | CASSFLAGGPGTQYF